This T cell receptor (beta chain) comes out of a study of shared clonotypes between healthy human individuals. Points from the study as a whole: Generally, naive subsets (rather than memory subsets) showed larger estimated richness.

Authors' methods: With immunoSEQ giving junction-only sequences and no quality scores, filtering differed. Libraries were prepared by immunoSEQ multiplex PCR; TCRdb keeps only in-frame clonotypes and omits some of them. V, J and clone size derive from that table, while D and trimming were established from the DNA sequence. In the table there are about 580,000 clones, roughly 98% of which are singletons. Regarding this clone: Its antigen is unidentified.

This CDR3 spans 17 amino acids. Germline CDR1 is SGHAT and CDR2 is FQNNGV. With V trimmed by 2 bases and J by 4 bases, 11 bases remained unmatched. In the naive CD8 group, cells lacked CD45RO and were positively selected for CCR7, so terminally differentiated effector memory CD45RA+ cells were left out. The rearrangement links TRBV11-2 to TRBJ2-1; 7 bases agree with TRBD2. The sample consisted of naive CD8+ T cells sorted from blood. The clonotype was recovered from a man aged 30 to 45 in good health. The CDR3 region has the DNA TGTGCCAGCAGCTTATACGAGGCGGGGGTAACATACAATGAGCAGTTCTTC. It codes for CASSLYEAGVTYNEQFF.